The clone carrying this TCR beta chain was seen a handful of times. Its target is unknown. The CDR3 is 14 amino acids. The germline gives CDR1 SQVTM, CDR2 ANQGSEA. V gave up 7 bases and J gave up 4 bases, with 18 bases separating them. The sample originates from a study of post-analysis software for immune sequencing data. Study as a whole: Relapsing-remitting, secondary progressive and progressive-relapsing forms made up the multiple sclerosis disease courses. Study results and caveats: Higher frequency in patients than in controls was seen for five TRBV segments, with TRBV5-6, TRBV5-1 and TRBV20-1 among them. Versus controls, multiple sclerosis patients showed significantly lower diversity (normalized Chao1).

The authors incorporated unique molecular identifiers into the TCR beta cDNA libraries. The T cell input of about 0.85 to 10 million gave approximately 500,000 cDNA molecules. TCRdb re-called the PCR reads through MiXCR, storing one row per CDR3 protein. Of approximately 730,000 distinct CDR3 sequences detected, 40% to 55% appear once; the ten largest clones hold 4.9%. The J gene is TRBJ2-3, the V gene TRBV29-1; perhaps TRBD2 as D (7 bases). This clonotype originated in a girl aged 10-17 years with multiple sclerosis. What was sequenced was blood. CDR3 DNA: TGCAGCGCTAGGTCCAGGGGAGGGTCAGATACGCAGTATTTT. It encodes CSARSRGGSDTQYF.